Below, 3 T cell receptor beta chains from the same sample are listed, as sequenced in a study of T-cell memory formation after mild COVID-19. TCRdb ran MiXCR on the 5' RACE reads and lists one entry per CDR3 protein. The sample comprises some 410,000 distinct CDR3 sequences, around 22% of which are singletons, and under 15% rests with the top ten. Source material: PBMCs or a T cell subset sorted from them (not recorded which). The receptors here all came from an adult woman who had mild COVID-19 (a few samples of this study predate the infection). Cell type and time point are not known.

The chain joins TRBV19 to TRBJ2-6; unclear D gene. Germline assignment: CDR1 LNHDA and CDR2 SQIVND (reference sequence). Trimming stripped 7 bases from V and 0 bases from J, with 10 bases between. CDR3 length: 15 amino acids. As DNA, the CDR3 is TGTGCCAGTACCATCGGGTCCTCTGGGGCCAACGTCCTGACTTTC. Residues: CASTIGSSGANVLTF.

A few counts support this clonotype. The chain links TRBV20-1 to TRBJ2-5; 8 bases match TRBD1. V trimming: 5 bases; J trimming: 5 bases; junction bases outside the gene matches: 7. From germline, CDR1 is DFQATT and CDR2 SNEGSKA (reference sequence). This CDR3 has 13 amino acids. CDR3 sequence: CSAGAGGDETQYF. In DNA form, the CDR3 reads TGCAGTGCTGGGGCAGGGGGCGACGAGACCCAGTACTTC.

This sequence joins TRBV7-8 and TRBJ2-7; maybe TRBD2 (6 bases). From germline, CDR1 is SGHVS and CDR2 FQNEAQ. Trimming removed 4 bases from V and 2 bases from J, with 21 bases in between. This CDR3 is 17 amino acids long. The CDR3: CASSSPVGAGLPYEQYF. The CDR3 nucleotides are TGTGCCAGCAGCTCCCCGGTTGGCGCGGGGCTTCCCTACGAGCAGTACTTC. The whole variable domain, remainder taken from reference TRBV7-8 and TRBJ2-7, is GAGVSQSPRYKVAKRGQDVALRCDPISGHVSLFWYQQALGQGPEFLTYFQNEAQLDKSGLPSDRFFAERPEGSVSTLKIQRTQQEDSAVYLCASSSPVGAGLPYEQYFGPGTRLTVT.